The present TCR beta chain was sequenced within a study of early T cells in non-severe SARS-CoV-2 infection. Study background: The authors sequenced bulk RNA from unsorted whole blood, leaving chains unpaired.

Germline V gives CDR1 MDHEN, CDR2 SYDVKM. Deletions cut 4 bases from V and 6 bases from J, with 11 bases between. The CDR3 runs 13 residues. Study-level results: The study's VDJdb matching favored anti-spike CD8 responses and missed private and CD4 specificities.

This clonotype was counted a few times. What it binds is unknown. Each cDNA molecule carried a unique molecular identifier. One entry per CDR3 protein, called by TCRdb with MiXCR from the 5' RACE reads. Of about 50,000 distinct CDR3 sequences listed, approximately 8.5% are singletons. The origin of this receptor is an adult who was a healthcare worker with PCR-confirmed SARS-CoV-2 infection or an uninfected control (not recorded which). The chain couples TRBV28 to TRBJ2-3, with D maybe TRBD2 (5 bases). Source material: whole blood. CDR3 in DNA: TGTGCCAGCAGTTGGACGTCGGGGGATACGCAGTATTTT. This sequence encodes CASSWTSGDTQYF.